The 4 T cell receptor beta chains below all came from one sample that was sequenced in a study of regulatory T cells in long-lasting Graves disease. HTBI primers from iRepertoire and Arm-PCR of CDR3 regions yielded the TCR beta libraries. TCRdb redid the calling of the multiplex PCR reads with MiXCR, one entry per CDR3 protein. Found here are some 410,000 distinct CDR3 sequences, about 16% of them singletons; the top ten hold about 10%. Stated time point: newly diagnosed GD, antithyroid drugs for less than 3 months. PBMC-derived RNA was used for the TCR library. The same sample was also studied in work on T cells in Graves' hyperthyroidism and ophthalmopathy.

The sequencing here drew on peripheral blood mononuclear cells (PBMCs), taken at new diagnosis, from a patient treated with antithyroid drugs. The receptors derive from a woman in her twenties or thirties with Graves disease.

The table lists this clonotype with many counts. The V call is TRBV20-1, the J call TRBJ1-1; D uncertain. The CDR3 loop spans 14 amino acids. Germline values: CDR1 DFQATT, CDR2 SNEGSKA (reference sequence). Between the trimmed V and J ends, which lost 3 bases and 1 base, there was a span of 12 bases. The CDR3 region has the DNA TGCAGTGCTAGGTGGGCGCGGGCGAACACTGAAGCTTTCTTT. Its protein product is CSARWARANTEAFF.

This clonotype turned up a few times. CDR3 nucleotide sequence: TGCGCCAGCAGCTTAGGGCCTTATACAGGGCCCCTCTCCTACGAGCAGTACTTC. Translation gives CASSLGPYTGPLSYEQYF. This chain links TRBV5-1 with TRBJ2-7; D is possibly TRBD1 (6 bases). The CDR3 is made up of 18 amino acids. Trimming took off 2 bases at V and 0 bases at J, with 21 bases between the two ends. Germline assignment: CDR1 SGHRS and CDR2 YFSETQ.

The gene calls are TRBV6-1 and TRBJ1-2; D unclear. Per the germline V gene, CDR1 is MNHNS and CDR2 is SASEGT. This CDR3 region has 14 residues. V gave up 1 base and J gave up 1 base, with 7 bases separating them. The CDR3 coding sequence is TGTGCCAGCAGTGAAGTCCCCCTTAACTATGGCTACACCTTC. Its protein product is CASSEVPLNYGYTF.

This clonotype was detected many times. The V and J genes are TRBV30 and TRBJ1-5; TRBD1 matches at 7 bases. The germline V gene has CDR1 GTSNPN and CDR2 SVGIG (reference sequence). With V trimmed by 2 bases and J by 5 bases, 3 bases remained unmatched. This CDR3 has 13 residues. The CDR3 DNA reads TGTGCCTGGAGTAACAGGGGAGATCAGCCCCAGCATTTT. It encodes CAWSNRGDQPQHF.